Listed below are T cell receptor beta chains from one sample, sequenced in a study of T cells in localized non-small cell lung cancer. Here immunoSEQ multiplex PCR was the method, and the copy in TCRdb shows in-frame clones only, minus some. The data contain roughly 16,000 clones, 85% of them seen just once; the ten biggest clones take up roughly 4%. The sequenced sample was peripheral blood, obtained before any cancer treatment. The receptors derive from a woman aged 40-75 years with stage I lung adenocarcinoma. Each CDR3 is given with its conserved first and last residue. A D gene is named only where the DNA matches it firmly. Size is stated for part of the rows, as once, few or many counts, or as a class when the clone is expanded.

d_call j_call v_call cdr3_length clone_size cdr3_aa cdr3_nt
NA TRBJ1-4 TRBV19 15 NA CASSIQHGGWEKLFF TGTGCCAGTAGTATCCAGCACGGTGGCTGGGAAAAACTGTTTTTT
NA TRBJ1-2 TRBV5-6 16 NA CASSPAVPREGYGYTF TGTGCCAGCAGCCCCGCTGTCCCCAGGGAGGGCTATGGCTACACCTTC
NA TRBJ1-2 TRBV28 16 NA CASSLWDSEFAYGYTF TGTGCCAGCAGTTTATGGGACAGTGAATTCGCCTATGGCTACACCTTC
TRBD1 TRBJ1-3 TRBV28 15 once CASSTTGGAGNTIYF TGTGCCAGCAGTACCACAGGGGGGGCTGGAAACACCATATATTTT
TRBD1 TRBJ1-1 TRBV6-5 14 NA CASRPGTGRTEAFF TGTGCCAGCAGGCCCGGGACAGGCAGGACTGAAGCTTTCTTT
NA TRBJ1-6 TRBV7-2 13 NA CASSLEGHSPLHF TGTGCCAGCAGCTTAGAGGGTCATTCACCCCTCCACTTT
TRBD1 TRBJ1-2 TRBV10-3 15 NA CAISESQGADYGYTF TGTGCCATCAGTGAGTCGCAGGGGGCGGACTATGGCTACACCTTC
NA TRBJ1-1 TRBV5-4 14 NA CASSRYTGNTEAFF TGTGCCAGCAGCCGATACACAGGTAACACTGAAGCTTTCTTT
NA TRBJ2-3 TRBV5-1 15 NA CASRSTVGSTDTQYF TGCGCCAGCAGATCCACCGTAGGCAGCACAGATACGCAGTATTTT
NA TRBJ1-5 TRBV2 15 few CASTGQSYSNQPQHF TGTGCCAGCACCGGACAGTCATATAGCAATCAGCCCCAGCATTTT
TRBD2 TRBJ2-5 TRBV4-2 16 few CASSQASGGYLETQYF TGTGCCAGCAGCCAAGCTAGCGGGGGGTACCTTGAGACCCAGTACTTC
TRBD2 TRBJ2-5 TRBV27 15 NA CASSFWGGGAETQYF TGTGCCAGCAGTTTTTGGGGCGGGGGGGCGGAGACCCAGTACTTC
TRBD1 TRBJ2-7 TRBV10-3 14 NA CAISVGTGGTEQYF TGTGCCATCAGCGTAGGGACAGGGGGCACCGAGCAGTACTTC
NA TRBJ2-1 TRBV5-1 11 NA CASSFGILQFF TGCGCCAGCAGCTTCGGAATCCTCCAGTTCTTC
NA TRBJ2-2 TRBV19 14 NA CASRAYTNTGELFF TGTGCCAGTAGGGCATACACGAACACCGGGGAGCTGTTTTTT
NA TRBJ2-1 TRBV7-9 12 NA CASSLGGREQFF TGTGCCAGCAGCTTAGGTGGGCGTGAGCAGTTCTTC
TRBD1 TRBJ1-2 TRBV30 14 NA CAWSVGTGGDGYTF TGTGCCTGGAGTGTAGGGACAGGGGGCGATGGCTACACCTTC
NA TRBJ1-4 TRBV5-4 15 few CASSLGEATNEKLFF TGTGCCAGCAGCTTGGGGGAGGCAACTAATGAAAAACTGTTTTTT
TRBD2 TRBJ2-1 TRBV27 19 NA CASGGGTSGSRSSYNEQFF TGTGCCAGCGGGGGTGGGACTAGCGGGTCTCGAAGCTCCTACAATGAGCAGTTCTTC
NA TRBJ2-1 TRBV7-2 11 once CASSLVGEQFF TGTGCCAGCAGCTTAGTGGGTGAGCAGTTCTTC
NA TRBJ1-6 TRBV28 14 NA CATGGFSDNSPLHF TGTGCCACCGGGGGGTTCTCCGATAATTCACCCCTCCACTTT
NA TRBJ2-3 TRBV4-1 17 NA CASSQGVKPGSTDTQYF TGCGCCAGCAGCCAAGGGGTAAAACCGGGATCCACCGATACGCAGTATTTT
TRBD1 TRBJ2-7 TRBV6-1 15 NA CASSVRAGGPYEQYF TGTGCCAGCAGTGTGCGGGCAGGGGGCCCCTACGAGCAGTACTTC
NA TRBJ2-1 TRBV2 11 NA CASSSQGEQFF TGTGCCAGCTCCTCCCAGGGGGAGCAGTTCTTC
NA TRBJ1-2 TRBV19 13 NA CASSIEDRQGYTF TGTGCCAGTAGTATAGAAGATCGACAGGGCTACACCTTC
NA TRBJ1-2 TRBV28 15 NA CASSPGGIIDYGYTF TGTGCCAGCAGTCCCGGTGGTATTATCGACTATGGCTACACCTTC
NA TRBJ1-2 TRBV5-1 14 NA CASSFERANYGYTF TGCGCCAGCAGCTTTGAGCGGGCGAACTATGGCTACACCTTC
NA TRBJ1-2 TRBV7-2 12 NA CASSLNRRSHTF TGTGCCAGCAGCTTAAATCGGAGGAGCCACACCTTC
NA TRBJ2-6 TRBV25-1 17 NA CASSATAGGSGANVLTF TGTGCCAGCAGCGCAACCGCCGGTGGAAGTGGGGCCAACGTCCTGACTTTC
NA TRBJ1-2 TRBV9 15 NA CASSVSGDPNYGYTF TGTGCCAGCAGCGTATCGGGGGATCCTAACTATGGCTACACCTTC
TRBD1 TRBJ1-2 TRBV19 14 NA CASRGQDTNYGYTF TGTGCCAGTAGAGGACAGGATACCAACTATGGCTACACCTTC
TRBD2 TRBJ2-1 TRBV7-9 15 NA CASSTSGGAYNEQFF TGTGCCAGCAGCACTAGCGGGGGGGCCTACAATGAGCAGTTCTTC
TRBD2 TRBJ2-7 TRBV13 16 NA CASSSTSGLGAYEQYF TGTGCCAGCAGCTCGACTAGCGGTTTGGGGGCCTACGAGCAGTACTTC
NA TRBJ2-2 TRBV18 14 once CATTGTTVTGELFF TGTGCCACCACAGGGACTACGGTCACCGGGGAGCTGTTTTTT
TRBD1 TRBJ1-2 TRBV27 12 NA CASRIQGGGYTF TGTGCCAGCAGAATTCAGGGGGGAGGCTACACCTTC
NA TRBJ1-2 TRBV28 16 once CASSLESFVQGWGYTF TGTGCCAGCAGTTTGGAGTCGTTTGTACAGGGTTGGGGCTACACCTTC
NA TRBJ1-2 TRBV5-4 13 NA CASSFSQGNGYTF TGTGCCAGCAGCTTCTCACAGGGAAATGGCTACACCTTC
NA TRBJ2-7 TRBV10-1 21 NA CAIPVRFGRPARRSPNYEQYF TGCGCCATCCCGGTCAGATTCGGCAGGCCGGCCAGGAGGAGCCCAAACTACGAGCAGTACTTC
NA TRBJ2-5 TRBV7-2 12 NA CASSFDVGTQYF TGTGCCAGCAGCTTTGACGTCGGGACCCAGTACTTC
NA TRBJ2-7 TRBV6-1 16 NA CASSGNKVALANEQYF TGTGCCAGCAGTGGCAACAAGGTCGCGTTGGCGAACGAGCAGTACTTC
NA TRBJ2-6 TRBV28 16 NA CASSLIMGSGANVLTF TGTGCCAGCAGTTTAATCATGGGATCTGGGGCCAACGTCCTGACTTTC
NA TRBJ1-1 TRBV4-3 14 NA CASSQGAMNTEAFF TGCGCCAGCAGCCAAGGGGCCATGAACACTGAAGCTTTCTTT
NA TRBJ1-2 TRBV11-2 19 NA CASSLEGETGEFLNYGYTF TGTGCCAGCAGCTTAGAGGGGGAGACAGGAGAATTCCTAAACTATGGCTACACCTTC
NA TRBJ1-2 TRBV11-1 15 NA CASSRDIIGFDGYTF TGTGCCAGCAGCCGGGACATAATAGGGTTCGATGGCTACACCTTC
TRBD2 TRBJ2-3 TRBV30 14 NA CAWSTSGGGSTQYF TGTGCCTGGAGTACTAGCGGGGGGGGAAGCACGCAGTATTTT
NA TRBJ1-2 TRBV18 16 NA CASSPTAHSEDYGYTF TGTGCCAGCTCACCGACCGCTCACTCCGAGGACTATGGCTACACCTTC
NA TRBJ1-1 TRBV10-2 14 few CASSILPGDTEAFF TGCGCCAGCAGTATCCTCCCAGGGGACACTGAAGCTTTCTTT
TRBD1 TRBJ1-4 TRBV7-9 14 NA CASSQGQGEGKLFF TGTGCCAGCAGCCAAGGACAGGGTGAGGGAAAACTGTTTTTT
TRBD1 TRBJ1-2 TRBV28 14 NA CASSLSTGANGYTF TGTGCCAGCAGTTTATCCACAGGGGCTAATGGCTACACCTTC
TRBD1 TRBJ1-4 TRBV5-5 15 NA CASSLQGQTNEKLFF TGTGCCAGCAGCTTGCAGGGACAGACTAATGAAAAACTGTTTTTT
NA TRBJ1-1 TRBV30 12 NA CAWSSQHTEAFF TGTGCCTGGAGTAGTCAGCACACTGAAGCTTTCTTT
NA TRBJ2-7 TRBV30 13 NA CAWSRGFGYEQYF TGTGCCTGGAGCCGGGGCTTTGGGTACGAGCAGTACTTC
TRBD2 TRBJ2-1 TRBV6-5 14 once CASSYWGAGVKQFF TGTGCCAGCAGTTACTGGGGAGCGGGGGTGAAGCAGTTCTTC
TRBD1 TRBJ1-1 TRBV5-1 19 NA CASSVQQGSGDRAGTEAFF TGCGCCAGCAGTGTCCAGCAGGGTTCAGGAGACAGGGCAGGCACTGAAGCTTTCTTT
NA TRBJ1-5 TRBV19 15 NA CASSTPGNSNQPQHF TGTGCCAGTAGTACCCCAGGGAACAGCAATCAGCCCCAGCATTTT
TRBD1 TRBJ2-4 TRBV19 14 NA CASSKQGDKNIQYF TGTGCCAGTAGCAAACAGGGGGACAAAAACATTCAGTACTTC
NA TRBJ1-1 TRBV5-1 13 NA CASRLAGPGRAFF TGCGCCAGCAGGTTAGCGGGGCCCGGGAGAGCTTTCTTT
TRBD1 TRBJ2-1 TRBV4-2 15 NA CASSQARDRGNEQFF TGTGCCAGCAGCCAGGCAAGGGACAGGGGAAATGAGCAGTTCTTC
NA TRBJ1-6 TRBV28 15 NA CASSSPTGRNSPLHF TGTGCCAGCAGTTCACCGACAGGAAGGAATTCACCCCTCCACTTT